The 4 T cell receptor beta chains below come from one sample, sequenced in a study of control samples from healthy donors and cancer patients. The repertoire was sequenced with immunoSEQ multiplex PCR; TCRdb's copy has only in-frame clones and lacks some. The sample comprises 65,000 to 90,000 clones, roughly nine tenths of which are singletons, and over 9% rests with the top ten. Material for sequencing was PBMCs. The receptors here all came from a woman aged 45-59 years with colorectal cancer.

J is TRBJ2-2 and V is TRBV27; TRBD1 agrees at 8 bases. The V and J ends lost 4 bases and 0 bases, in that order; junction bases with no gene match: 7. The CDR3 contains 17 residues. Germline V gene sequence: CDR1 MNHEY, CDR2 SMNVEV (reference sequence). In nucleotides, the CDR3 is TGTGCCAGCAGTTACCGCCTGGGACAGGCGAACACCGGGGAGCTGTTTTTT. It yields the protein CASSYRLGQANTGELFF.

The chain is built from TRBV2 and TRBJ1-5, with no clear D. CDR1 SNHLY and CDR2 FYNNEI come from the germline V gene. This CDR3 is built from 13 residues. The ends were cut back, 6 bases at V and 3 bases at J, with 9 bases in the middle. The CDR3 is CASRGDNNQPQHF. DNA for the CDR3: TGTGCCAGCAGAGGAGACAACAATCAGCCCCAGCATTTT.

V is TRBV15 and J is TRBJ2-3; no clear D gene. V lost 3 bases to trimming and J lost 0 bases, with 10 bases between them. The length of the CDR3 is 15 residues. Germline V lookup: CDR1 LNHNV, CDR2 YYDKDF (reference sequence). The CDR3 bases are TGTGCCACCAGCAGGGGGTGGTTGAGCACAGATACGCAGTATTTT. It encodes CATSRGWLSTDTQYF.

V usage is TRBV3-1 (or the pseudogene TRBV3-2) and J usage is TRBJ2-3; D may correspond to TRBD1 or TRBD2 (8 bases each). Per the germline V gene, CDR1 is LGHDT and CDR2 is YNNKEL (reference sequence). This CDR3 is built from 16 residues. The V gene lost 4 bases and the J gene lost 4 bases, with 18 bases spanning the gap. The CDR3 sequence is CASSPGGGRGPDTQYF. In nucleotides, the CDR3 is TGTGCCAGCAGCCCGGGGGGGGGCAGGGGGCCAGATACGCAGTATTTT.